The TCR beta chain under discussion was sequenced for a study of T cells in Graves' hyperthyroidism and ophthalmopathy. Orbital computed tomography, thyroid ultrasound, serum thyroxine and TRAb, and clinical symptoms together informed the diagnoses. From more than 9 ml of fresh peripheral blood, PBMCs were isolated. This clonotype was counted many times. The antigen is not known. Whole-study findings and limits: Blood also contained most expanded thyroid clonotypes above 0.001.

The CDR3 regions of TCR beta were amplified from RNA transcripts. With the HTBI primer set, the TCR CDR3 went through a first round of RT-PCR. TCRdb redid the calling of the multiplex PCR reads with MiXCR, one entry per CDR3 protein. The sample holds hundreds of thousands of distinct CDR3 sequences; 16% are singletons and the top ten take under 3.5%. There are 11 residues in the CDR3. V was clipped by 7 bases and J by 4 bases, with 7 bases between them. Specimen: blood. This chain links TRBV12-3 or TRBV12-4 with TRBJ2-5, with no clear D. This clonotype was obtained from a woman aged 40 to 49 with Graves' ophthalmopathy. CDR3 sequence (DNA): TGTGCCAGCAAACTAAGAGAGACCCAGTACTTC. Its translation is CASKLRETQYF.